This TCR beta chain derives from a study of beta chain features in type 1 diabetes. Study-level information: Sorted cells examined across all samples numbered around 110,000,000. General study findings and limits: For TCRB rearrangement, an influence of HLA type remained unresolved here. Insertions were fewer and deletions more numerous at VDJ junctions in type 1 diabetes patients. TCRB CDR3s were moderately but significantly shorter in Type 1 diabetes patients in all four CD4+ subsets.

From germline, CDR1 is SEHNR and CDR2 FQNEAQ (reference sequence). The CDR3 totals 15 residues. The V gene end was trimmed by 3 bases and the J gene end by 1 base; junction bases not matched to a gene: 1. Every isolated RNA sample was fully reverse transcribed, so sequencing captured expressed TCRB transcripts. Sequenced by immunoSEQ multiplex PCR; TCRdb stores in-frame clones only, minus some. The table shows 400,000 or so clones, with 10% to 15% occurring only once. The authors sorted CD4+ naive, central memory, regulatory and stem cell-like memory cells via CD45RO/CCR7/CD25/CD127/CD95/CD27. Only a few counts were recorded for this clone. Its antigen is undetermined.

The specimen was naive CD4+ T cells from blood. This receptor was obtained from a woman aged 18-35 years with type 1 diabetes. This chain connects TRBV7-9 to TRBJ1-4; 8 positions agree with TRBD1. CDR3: CASSLGTGTNEKLFF. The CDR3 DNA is TGTGCCAGCAGCTTGGGGACAGGAACTAATGAAAAACTGTTTTTT.